This entry lists 9 T cell receptor beta chains sequenced from one sample in a study of cytomegalovirus exposure and HLA in healthy donors. Use of 60 Vbeta and 13 Jbeta primers characterized the PCR. Sequencing used immunoSEQ multiplex PCR; TCRdb keeps in-frame clones, though not all of them. Of about 120,000 clones in the sample, roughly 70% were seen once. The sequencing input was PBMCs. These receptors all stem from a woman aged 40 to 50 in good health and CMV-seropositive.

The CDR3, as DNA: TGCAGCGTTGCCTCTCAGGGTGGTGAAAAACTGTTTTTT. This sequence encodes CSVASQGGEKLFF. The V and J genes are TRBV29-1 and TRBJ1-4; weak D call: TRBD1 (5 bases). The CDR3 totals 13 residues. Germline V gene data show CDR1 as SQVTM and CDR2 as ANQGSEA. V shed 4 bases and J shed 7 bases, with 13 bases lying between them.

Worth noting for this clone: A read error may account for a junction end that differs from germline. The chain couples TRBV18 to TRBJ1-1; 8 bases line up with TRBD1. This CDR3 comprises 14 residues. Germline V lookup: CDR1 KGHSH, CDR2 LQKENI. The CDR3 nucleotides are TGTGCCAGCTCATCACCGAACGGACAGGGTCAAGCTTTCTTT. Translated, it gives CASSSPNGQGQAFF.

The CDR3 loop reads CASRYPTGGETNEKLFF. The DNA for the CDR3 is TGTGCCAGCAGATACCCGACAGGGGGCGAAACTAATGAAAAACTGTTTTTT. The chain is built from TRBV28 and TRBJ1-4; TRBD1 aligns across 10 bases. J was trimmed by 1 base and V by 6 bases; bases with no gene match: 8. The CDR3 length is 17 residues. The germline V gene has CDR1 MDHEN and CDR2 SYDVKM.

The rearrangement joins TRBV21-1 to TRBJ2-7; the D call TRBD2 from the table was never checked on the DNA. TRBV21-1 is a pseudogene segment. The CDR3 is 16 residues long. CDR3 sequence (DNA): TGTGCCAGCAGCAAGAGAGGAGACGTGAACTCCTACGAGCAGTACTTC. This translates into CASSKRGDVNSYEQYF.

This clone was observed a single time. CDR3: CTSSSYRGLETQYF. The CDR3 nucleotides read TGCACCAGCAGCTCATACAGGGGGCTGGAGACCCAGTACTTC. The chain carries TRBV1 and TRBJ2-5; the D call in the table, TRBD1, was not verified against the DNA. TRBV1 is an annotated pseudogene. The CDR3 has 14 amino acids.

This clone has only one observation. The genes are TRBV7-6 and TRBJ1-2; 10 bases agree with TRBD1. The germline gives CDR1 SGHVS, CDR2 FNYEAQ. CDR3 length equals 14 residues. V gave up 4 bases and J gave up 4 bases; unmatched junction bases: 3. The CDR3 sequence is CASSSTGGAYGYTF. CDR3 DNA: TGTGCCAGCAGCTCGACAGGGGGCGCCTATGGCTACACCTTC.

This clone was observed a single time. The chain links TRBV2 to TRBJ1-4; the D is unclear. This CDR3 is 14 amino acids long. Trimming took 1 base from V and 8 from J, leaving 11 bases between them. The germline CDR1 and CDR2 sequences are SNHLY and FYNNEI. The CDR3 DNA follows: TGTGCCAGCAGTGAAGGGTGGGAGGGCGAAAAACTGTTTTTT. It yields the protein CASSEGWEGEKLFF.

Worth noting for this clone: The same CDR3 can be traced to other DNA sequences in this sample. V is TRBV12-2 and J is TRBJ2-2; the tabulated D call, TRBD1, remains unverified against the DNA. TRBV12-2 is termed a pseudogene. The CDR3 runs to 15 residues. Written as DNA, the CDR3 is TGTGCAAGTCGCTTGCAGAGGACAGTCACCGGGGAGCTGTTTTTT. This encodes CASRLQRTVTGELFF.

Only one count was recorded for this clone. For the CDR3, the DNA is TGTGCCAGCAGCCCTCCAGGGGTTCAGGAGACCCAGTACTTC. This gives the protein CASSPPGVQETQYF. The gene calls are TRBV13 and TRBJ2-5; possibly TRBD1 for D (6 bases). V lost 5 bases and J 5 bases, leaving 15 bases between the germline ends. This CDR3 comprises 14 residues. CDR1 PRHDT and CDR2 FYEKMQ come from the germline V gene (reference sequence).